The 12 T cell receptor beta chains below all came from one sample that was sequenced in a study of blood T cell repertoires in COVID-19. Repertoires were generated with immunoSEQ multiplex PCR, while TCRdb's copy carries only in-frame clones and drops some. The sample records about 280,000 clones, around 80% being singletons. The sequenced sample was PBMCs or T cells enriched from blood (not recorded which). These receptors originate from a middle-aged man who had been exposed to COVID-19.

The chain joins TRBV6-1 to TRBJ2-1; D not certain. V lost 2 bases and J 10 bases, leaving 12 bases between the germline ends. CDR1 is MNHNS, CDR2 SASEGT, per germline. This CDR3 has 13 amino acids. As DNA, the CDR3 is TGTGCCAGCAGTGAATCCGGCTCCGGGGAGCAGTTCTTC. It yields the protein CASSESGSGEQFF.

The V call is TRBV5-1, the J call TRBJ2-2, with no clear D. The CDR3 is made up of 13 amino acids. From germline, CDR1 is SGHRS and CDR2 YFSETQ. Trimming pared 0 bases from V and 6 bases from J, leaving 6 bases between. CDR3 nucleotide sequence: TGCGCCAGCAGCTTGGCTAGTCCCGGGGAGCTGTTTTTT. Its protein product is CASSLASPGELFF.

The chain is built from TRBV5-1 and TRBJ2-3; D is possibly TRBD2 (6 bases). The V end was cut by 0 bases, the J end by 4 bases, with 12 bases between. Looked up from germline, CDR1 is SGHRS and CDR2 is YFSETQ. The CDR3 covers 15 residues. The CDR3 region is CASSLGGVGADTQYF. The DNA for the CDR3 is TGCGCCAGCAGCTTGGGCGGGGTCGGGGCAGATACGCAGTATTTT.

This chain links TRBV9 with TRBJ2-7; the match to TRBD2 covers 7 bases. The germline V gene encodes CDR1 SGDLS and CDR2 YYNGEE. This CDR3 has 14 amino acids. The V segment lost 0 bases and the J segment 2 bases; nucleotides outside the gene matches: 2. The CDR3 bases are TGTGCCAGCAGCGTAGGAGCGGGGACCTACGAGCAGTACTTC. Translation: CASSVGAGTYEQYF.

V usage is TRBV4-1 and J usage is TRBJ1-5, with unresolved D. There are 14 residues in the CDR3. Trimming removed 1 base from V and 8 bases from J, with 12 bases in between. Germline V lookup: CDR1 MGHRA, CDR2 YSYEKL. For the CDR3, the DNA is TGCGCCAGCAGCCAAGCATTTATCCGAGAGCCCCAGCATTTT. This translates into CASSQAFIREPQHF.

J is TRBJ1-1 and V is TRBV7-3; tentatively, D is TRBD1 (5 bases). With 6 bases removed from V and 1 base from J, the gap between germline ends came to 9 bases. CDR1 is SGHTA, CDR2 FQGTGA, per germline. The CDR3 has 13 amino acids. The CDR3 protein is CASSIGQNTEAFF. The CDR3 coding sequence is TGTGCCAGCAGTATTGGACAGAACACTGAAGCTTTCTTT.

This rearrangement joins TRBV3-1 (or the pseudogene TRBV3-2) to TRBJ1-3; perhaps TRBD1 as D (5 bases). Germline V gene sequence: CDR1 LGHDT, CDR2 YNNKEL (reference sequence). This CDR3 spans 13 amino acids. V gave up 6 bases and J gave up 8 bases, with 14 bases separating them. The CDR3 DNA sequence: TGTGCCAGCAGTCGGCAGGGCCCGGACACCATATATTTT. Translating gives CASSRQGPDTIYF.

This chain links TRBV10-3 with TRBJ2-4, with D tentatively TRBD1 (5 bases). The CDR3 has 13 residues. V lost 6 bases to trimming and J lost 5 bases, with 11 bases between them. CDR1 is ENHRY, CDR2 SYGVKD, per germline. The CDR3 bases are TGTGCCATCAGGCAGGGTGGCGAAAACATTCAGTACTTC. Protein: CAIRQGGENIQYF.

J is TRBJ1-1 and V is TRBV9, with D hard to call. This CDR3 spans 15 amino acids. Germline V gene lookup returns CDR1 SGDLS and CDR2 YYNGEE. Trimming cost V 0 bases and J 1 base, with 10 bases left between them. CDR3 protein: CASSVDPDSNTEAFF. The CDR3 nucleotides read TGTGCCAGCAGCGTAGACCCGGACTCGAACACTGAAGCTTTCTTT.

In DNA form, the CDR3 reads TGTGCCAGCAGTCGACAGTCCACAGATACGCAGTATTTT. Translation gives CASSRQSTDTQYF. The J gene is TRBJ2-3, the V gene TRBV25-1, with D perhaps matching TRBD1 (5 bases). The V end lost 5 bases, the J end lost 2 bases, and 8 bases lay between the germline ends. CDR1 and CDR2 (germline): MGHDK, SYGVNS. There are 13 residues in the CDR3.

This clone was detected only once. The chain couples TRBV24-1 to TRBJ2-1; D gene ambiguous. Deletions cut 10 bases from V and 0 bases from J, with 6 bases between. Germline V gene sequence: CDR1 KGHDR, CDR2 SFDVKD. The CDR3 length is 12 residues. CDR3 loop: CATVSSYNEQFF. The CDR3 bases are TGTGCCACTGTTAGCTCCTACAATGAGCAGTTCTTC.

The CDR3 sequence: CASKATGQHNEKLFF. The DNA of the CDR3 is TGTGCCAGTAAAGCGACGGGACAGCATAATGAAAAACTGTTTTTT. The J gene is TRBJ1-4, the V gene TRBV19, with TRBD1 matching 7 bases. The CDR3 extends over 15 amino acids. The germline V gene encodes CDR1 LNHDA and CDR2 SQIVND (reference sequence). V was clipped by 7 bases and J by 4 bases; unmatched bases: 9.